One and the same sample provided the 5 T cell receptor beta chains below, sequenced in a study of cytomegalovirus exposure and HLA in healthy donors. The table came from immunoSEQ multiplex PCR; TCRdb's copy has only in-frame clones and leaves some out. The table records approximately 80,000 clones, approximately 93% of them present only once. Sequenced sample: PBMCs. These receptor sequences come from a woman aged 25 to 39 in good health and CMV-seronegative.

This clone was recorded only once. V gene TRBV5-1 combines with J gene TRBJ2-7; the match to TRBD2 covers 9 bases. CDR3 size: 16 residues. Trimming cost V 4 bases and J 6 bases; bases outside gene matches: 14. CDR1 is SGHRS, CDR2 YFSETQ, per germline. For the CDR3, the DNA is TGCGCCAGCAGCCCCCCCGCCGGGACTAGCAATGGCGAGCAGTACTTC. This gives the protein CASSPPAGTSNGEQYF.

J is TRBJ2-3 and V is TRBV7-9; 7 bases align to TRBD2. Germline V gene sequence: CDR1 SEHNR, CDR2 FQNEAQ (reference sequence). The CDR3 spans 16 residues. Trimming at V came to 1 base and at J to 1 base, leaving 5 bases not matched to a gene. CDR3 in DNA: TGTGCCAGCAGCTTAGTCGGAGCGGGACGCACAGATACGCAGTATTTT. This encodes CASSLVGAGRTDTQYF.

The CDR3 protein is CASLRSGSTGELFF. The CDR3 DNA is TGTGCCAGCCTCAGGAGCGGGAGCACCGGGGAGCTGTTTTTT. V usage is TRBV6-5 and J usage is TRBJ2-2; 8 positions match TRBD2. Trimming cost V 8 bases and J 4 bases; bases outside gene matches: 6. CDR1 MNHEY and CDR2 SVGAGI come from the germline V gene. The CDR3 covers 14 residues.

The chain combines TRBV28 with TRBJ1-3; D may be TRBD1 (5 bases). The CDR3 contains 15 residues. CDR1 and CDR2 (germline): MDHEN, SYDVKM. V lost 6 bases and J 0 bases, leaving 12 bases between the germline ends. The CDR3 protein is CASRFQGNSGNTIYF. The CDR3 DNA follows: TGTGCCAGCAGGTTCCAGGGTAACTCTGGAAACACCATATATTTT.

The CDR3 reads CASSLPRQGEAFF. CDR3 DNA sequence: TGTGCCAGCAGCCTTCCCAGACAGGGCGAAGCTTTCTTT. The chain employs TRBV28 and TRBJ1-1; 7 bases align to TRBD1. Trimming at V came to 6 bases and at J to 8 bases, leaving 9 bases not matched to a gene. Germline CDR1 and CDR2: MDHEN and SYDVKM. The CDR3 covers 13 residues. Full variable domain (missing parts from reference TRBV28 and TRBJ1-1): DVKVTQSSRYLVKRTGEKVFLECVQDMDHENMFWYRQDPGLGLRLIYFSYDVKMKEKGDIPEGYSVSREKKERFSLILESASTNQTSMYLCASSLPRQGEAFFGQGTRLTVV.